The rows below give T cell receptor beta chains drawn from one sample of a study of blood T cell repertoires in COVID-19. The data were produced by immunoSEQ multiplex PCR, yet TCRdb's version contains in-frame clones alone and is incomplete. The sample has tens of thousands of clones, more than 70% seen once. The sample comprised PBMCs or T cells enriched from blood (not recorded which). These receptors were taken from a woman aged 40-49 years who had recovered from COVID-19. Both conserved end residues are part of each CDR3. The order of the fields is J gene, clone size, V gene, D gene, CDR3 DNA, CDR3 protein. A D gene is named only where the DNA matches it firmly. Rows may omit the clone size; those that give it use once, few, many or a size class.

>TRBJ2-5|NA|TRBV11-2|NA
TGTGCCAGCAGCCCCTCAGGGAGGTTGGGAGAGACCCAGTACTTC
CASSPSGRLGETQYF
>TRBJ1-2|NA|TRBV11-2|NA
TGTGCCAGCAGCCCACGGTCGGTGGATGGCTACACCTTC
CASSPRSVDGYTF
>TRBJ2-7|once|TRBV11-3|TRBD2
TGTGCCAGCAGCCTAGCGGGGGTATACGAGCAGTACTTC
CASSLAGVYEQYF
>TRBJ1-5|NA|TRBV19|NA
TGTGCCAGTAGTGGACCGAGACAGAACAATCAGCCCCAGCATTTT
CASSGPRQNNQPQHF
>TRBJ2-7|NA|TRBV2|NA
TGTGCCAGCTACTCCTACGAGCAGTACTTC
CASYSYEQYF
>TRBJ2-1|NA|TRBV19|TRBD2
TGTGCCAGTAGTATAGATCCCCCGGGACTAGCGTTCCACAATGAGCAGTTCTTC
CASSIDPPGLAFHNEQFF
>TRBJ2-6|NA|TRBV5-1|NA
TGCGCCAGCAGCTTTGCGCCCAACCAACCGGCCAACGTCCTGACTTTC
CASSFAPNQPANVLTF
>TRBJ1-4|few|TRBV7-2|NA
TGTGCCAGCAGCTCCGGGGGGGGGCCTAATGAAAAACTGTTTTTT
CASSSGGGPNEKLFF
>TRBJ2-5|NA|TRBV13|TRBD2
TGTGCCAGCAGCGTGGCTAGCGGGGAAGAGACCCAGTACTTC
CASSVASGEETQYF
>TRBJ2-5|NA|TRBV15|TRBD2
TGTGCCACCAGAGGCGGGGGGCGCCTCGAGACCCAGTACTTC
CATRGGGRLETQYF
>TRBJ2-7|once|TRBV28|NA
TGTGCCAGCAGTTTAGGGGGGGCTAAAGAGCAGTACTTC
CASSLGGAKEQYF
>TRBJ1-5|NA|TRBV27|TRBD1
TGTGCCAGCGGTCAAATACAGGGGGCCCATCAGCCCCAGCATTTT
CASGQIQGAHQPQHF
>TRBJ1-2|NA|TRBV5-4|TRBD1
TGTGCCAGCAGCGACGGACAGGGGGCATGGTATGGCTACACCTTC
CASSDGQGAWYGYTF
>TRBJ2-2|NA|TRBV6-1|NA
TGTGCCAGCAGTGAGCGGAGATCGAACACCGGGGAGCTGTTTTTT
CASSERRSNTGELFF
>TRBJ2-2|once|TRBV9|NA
TGTGCCAGCAGCGAAACTACCGGGGAGCTGTTTTTT
CASSETTGELFF
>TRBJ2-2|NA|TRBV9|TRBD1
TGTGCCAGCAGCGTAAGGGGGCCCACCGGGGAGCTGTTTTTT
CASSVRGPTGELFF
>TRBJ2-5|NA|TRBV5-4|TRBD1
TGTGCCAGCAGCAGTCAGGCCGGGACAGCAGAGACCCAGTACTTC
CASSSQAGTAETQYF
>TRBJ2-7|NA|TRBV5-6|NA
TGTGCCAGCAGCTCGGGACTTCGAGGTGGGGAGCAGTACTTC
CASSSGLRGGEQYF
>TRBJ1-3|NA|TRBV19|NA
TGTGCCACCAACAGAGGGTCTGGAAACACCATATATTTT
CATNRGSGNTIYF
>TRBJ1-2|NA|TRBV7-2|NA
TGTGCCAGCAGCTCCTTAGATACTCGGTGGGGCTACACCTTC
CASSSLDTRWGYTF
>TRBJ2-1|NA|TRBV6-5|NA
TGTGCCAGCAGTTTAACACCTTTCAATGAGCAGTTCTTC
CASSLTPFNEQFF
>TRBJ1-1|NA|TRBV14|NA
TGTGCCAGCAGCCAGGGCACAGCGAACACTGAAGCTTTCTTT
CASSQGTANTEAFF
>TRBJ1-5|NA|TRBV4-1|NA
TGCGCCAGCAGCCGGACACTTCTTTCCAATCAGCCCCAGCATTTT
CASSRTLLSNQPQHF
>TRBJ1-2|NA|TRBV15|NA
TGTGCCACCAGCAGCGAATGGACAGACTATGGCTACACCTTC
CATSSEWTDYGYTF
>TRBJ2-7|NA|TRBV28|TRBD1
TGTGCCAGCAGTTTCTGGGACAGATTCTACGAGCAGTACTTC
CASSFWDRFYEQYF
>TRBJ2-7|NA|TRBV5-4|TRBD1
TGTGCCAGCAGCTCCGGGACAGGGGACTACGAGCAGTACTTC
CASSSGTGDYEQYF
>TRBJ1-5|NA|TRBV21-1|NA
TGTGCCAGCAGCAATGACAGGGGCACTTATTATAGCAATCAGCCCCAGCATTTT
CASSNDRGTYYSNQPQHF
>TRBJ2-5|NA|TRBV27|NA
TGTGCCAGCAGAGGGGGGGGGATTATACAAGAGACCCAGTACTTC
CASRGGGIIQETQYF
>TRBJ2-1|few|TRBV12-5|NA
TGTGCTAGTGGCCTCCGGGACAATGAGCAGTTCTTC
CASGLRDNEQFF
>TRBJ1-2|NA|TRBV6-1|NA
TGTGCCAGCAGTGAAGTTCGACAGAGAAACTATGGCTACACCTTC
CASSEVRQRNYGYTF
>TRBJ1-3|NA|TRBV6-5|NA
TGTGCCAGCAGTTACTCGGTCAGCTCTGGAAACACCATATATTTT
CASSYSVSSGNTIYF
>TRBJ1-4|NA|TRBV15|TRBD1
TGTGCCACCTCACAGGAGGCAGGGGGATCTGAAAAACTGTTTTTT
CATSQEAGGSEKLFF
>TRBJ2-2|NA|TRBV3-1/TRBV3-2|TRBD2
TGTGCCAGCAGGCGGACTAGCGGGGGTAACACCGGGGAGCTGTTTTTT
CASRRTSGGNTGELFF
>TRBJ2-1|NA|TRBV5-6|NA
TGTGCCAGCAGTCTCACTAGCTGGAAAGACAATGAGCAGTTCTTC
CASSLTSWKDNEQFF
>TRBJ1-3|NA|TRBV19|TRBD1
TGTGCCAGTAGTCCAGACAGGGATTCTGGAAACACCATATATTTT
CASSPDRDSGNTIYF
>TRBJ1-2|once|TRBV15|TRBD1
TGTGCCACCAGCAGAGATAGGGGACAGTCTCATGGCTACACCTTC
CATSRDRGQSHGYTF
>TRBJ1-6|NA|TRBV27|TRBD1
TGTGCCAGCAAGCTTGGACAGGTCGGGTATAATTCACCCCTCCACTTT
CASKLGQVGYNSPLHF
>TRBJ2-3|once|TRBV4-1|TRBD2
TGCGCCAGCAGCCCCAATACCGGACTAGCGGGGGGAGATACGCAGTATTTT
CASSPNTGLAGGDTQYF
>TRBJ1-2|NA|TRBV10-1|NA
TGCGCCAGCAGTGGCAGGGGCTGGGGTGGCTACACCTTC
CASSGRGWGGYTF
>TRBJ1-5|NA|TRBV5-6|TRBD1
TGTGCCAGCAGCAAGGACAGGTTCAGCAATCAGCCCCAGCATTTT
CASSKDRFSNQPQHF
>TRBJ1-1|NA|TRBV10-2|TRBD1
TGCGCCAGCAGTGGGACAGGGGAAGCTTTCTTT
CASSGTGEAFF
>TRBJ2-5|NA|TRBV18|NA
TGTGCCAGCTCACCAAATCAAAGGGGGTCAGAGACCCAGTACTTC
CASSPNQRGSETQYF
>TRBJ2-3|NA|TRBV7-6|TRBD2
TGTGCCAGCAGCCCCGGGACTAGCGGGGGGATCACAGATACGCAGTATTTT
CASSPGTSGGITDTQYF
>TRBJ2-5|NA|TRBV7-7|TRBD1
TGTGCCAGCAGCTTGGGGACAGACCAAGAGACCCAGTACTTC
CASSLGTDQETQYF
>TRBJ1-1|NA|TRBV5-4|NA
TGTGCCAGCAGCTTGGGACAGAACATGAACACTGAAGCTTTCTTT
CASSLGQNMNTEAFF
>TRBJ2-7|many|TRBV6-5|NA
TGTGCCAGCAGTAAACCGGGAGACCTTTACGAGCAGTACTTC
CASSKPGDLYEQYF
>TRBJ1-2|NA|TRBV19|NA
TGTGCCAGTAGTATAAGGGGGTCGGGCTATGGCTACACCTTC
CASSIRGSGYGYTF
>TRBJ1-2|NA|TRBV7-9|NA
TGTGCCAGCAGCTTCTTAGGGGCTGGCTACACCTTC
CASSFLGAGYTF
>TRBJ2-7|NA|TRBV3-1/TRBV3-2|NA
TGTGCCAGCAGCCCGAGCTCCTACGAGCAGTACTTC
CASSPSSYEQYF
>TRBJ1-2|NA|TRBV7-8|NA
TGTGCCAGCAGCTCGTCTCGACAGACCCTCTATGGCTACACCTTC
CASSSSRQTLYGYTF